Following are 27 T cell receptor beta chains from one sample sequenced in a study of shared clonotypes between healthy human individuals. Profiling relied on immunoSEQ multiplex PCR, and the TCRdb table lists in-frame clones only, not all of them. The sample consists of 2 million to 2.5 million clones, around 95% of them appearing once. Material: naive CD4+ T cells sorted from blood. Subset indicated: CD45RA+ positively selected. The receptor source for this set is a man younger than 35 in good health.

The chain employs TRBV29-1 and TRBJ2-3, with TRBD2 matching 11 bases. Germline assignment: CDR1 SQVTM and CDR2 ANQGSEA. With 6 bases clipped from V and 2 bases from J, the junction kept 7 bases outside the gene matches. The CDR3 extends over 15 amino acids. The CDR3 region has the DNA TGCAGCGTGGTGACTAGCGGGAAGCCCACAGATACGCAGTATTTT. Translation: CSVVTSGKPTDTQYF.

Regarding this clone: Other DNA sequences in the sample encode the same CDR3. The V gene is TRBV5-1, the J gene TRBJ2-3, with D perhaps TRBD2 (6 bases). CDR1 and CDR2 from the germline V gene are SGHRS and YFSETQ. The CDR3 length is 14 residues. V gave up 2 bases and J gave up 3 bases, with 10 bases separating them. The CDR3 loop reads CASSFSAGTDTQYF. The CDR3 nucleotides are TGCGCCAGCAGCTTTTCCGCGGGAACAGATACGCAGTATTTT.

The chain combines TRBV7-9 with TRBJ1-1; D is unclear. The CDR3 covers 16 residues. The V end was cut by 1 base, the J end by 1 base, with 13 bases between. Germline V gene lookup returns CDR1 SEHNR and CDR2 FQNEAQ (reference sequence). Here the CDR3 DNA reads TGTGCCAGCAGCTTAGAGCCGGGTATGGCGAACACTGAAGCTTTCTTT. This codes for CASSLEPGMANTEAFF.

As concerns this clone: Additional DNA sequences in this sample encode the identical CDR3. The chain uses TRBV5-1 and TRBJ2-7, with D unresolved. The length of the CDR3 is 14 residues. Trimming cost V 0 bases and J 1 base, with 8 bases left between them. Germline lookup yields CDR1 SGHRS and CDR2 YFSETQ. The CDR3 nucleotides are TGCGCCAGCAGCTTGGCCTCCGGGTCCTACGAGCAGTACTTC. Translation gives CASSLASGSYEQYF.

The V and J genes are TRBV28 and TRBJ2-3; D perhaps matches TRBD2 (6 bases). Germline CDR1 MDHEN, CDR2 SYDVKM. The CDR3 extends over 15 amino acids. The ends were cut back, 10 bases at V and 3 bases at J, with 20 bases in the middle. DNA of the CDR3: TGTGCCACAAGAGGGGAACTAGCTCGGACAGATACGCAGTATTTT. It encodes CATRGELARTDTQYF.

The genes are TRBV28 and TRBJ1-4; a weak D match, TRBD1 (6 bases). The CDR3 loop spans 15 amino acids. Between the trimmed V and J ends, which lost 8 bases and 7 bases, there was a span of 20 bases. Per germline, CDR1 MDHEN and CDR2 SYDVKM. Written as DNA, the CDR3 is TGTGCCAGCTGCACTGGGGGCCTGGGGGGTGAAAAACTGTTTTTT. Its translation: CASCTGGLGGEKLFF.

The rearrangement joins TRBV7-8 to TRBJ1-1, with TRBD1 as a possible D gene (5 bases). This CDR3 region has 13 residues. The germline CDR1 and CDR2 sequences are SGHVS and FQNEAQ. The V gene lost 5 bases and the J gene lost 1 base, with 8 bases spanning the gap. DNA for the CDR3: TGTGCCAGCAGCCACGGGACGAACACTGAAGCTTTCTTT. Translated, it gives CASSHGTNTEAFF.

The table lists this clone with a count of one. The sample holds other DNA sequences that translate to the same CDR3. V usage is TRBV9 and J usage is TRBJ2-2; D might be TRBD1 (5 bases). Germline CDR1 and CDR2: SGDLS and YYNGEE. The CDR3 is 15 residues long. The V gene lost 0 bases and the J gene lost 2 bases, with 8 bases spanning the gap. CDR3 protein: CASSVAQGNTGELFF. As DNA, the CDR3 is TGTGCCAGCAGCGTAGCCCAGGGCAACACCGGGGAGCTGTTTTTT.

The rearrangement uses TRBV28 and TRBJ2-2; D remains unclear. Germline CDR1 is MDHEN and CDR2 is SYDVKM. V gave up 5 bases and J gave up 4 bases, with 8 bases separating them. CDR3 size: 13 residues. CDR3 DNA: TGTGCCAGCAGTCCCCCGGGCACCGGGGAGCTGTTTTTT. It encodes CASSPPGTGELFF.

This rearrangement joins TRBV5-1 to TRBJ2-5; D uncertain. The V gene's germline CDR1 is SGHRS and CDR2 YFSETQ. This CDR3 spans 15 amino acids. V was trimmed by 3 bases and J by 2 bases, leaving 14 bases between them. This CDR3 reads CASSWTEGPQETQYF. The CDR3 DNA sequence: TGCGCCAGCAGCTGGACCGAAGGGCCACAAGAGACCCAGTACTTC.

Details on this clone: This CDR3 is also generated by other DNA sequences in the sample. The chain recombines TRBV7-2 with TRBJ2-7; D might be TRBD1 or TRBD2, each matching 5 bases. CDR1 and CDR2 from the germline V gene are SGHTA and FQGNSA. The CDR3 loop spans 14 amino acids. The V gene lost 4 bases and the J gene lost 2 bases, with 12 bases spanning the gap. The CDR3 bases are TGTGCCAGCAGCTCGGGTTCGGGACCCTACGAGCAGTACTTC. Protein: CASSSGSGPYEQYF.

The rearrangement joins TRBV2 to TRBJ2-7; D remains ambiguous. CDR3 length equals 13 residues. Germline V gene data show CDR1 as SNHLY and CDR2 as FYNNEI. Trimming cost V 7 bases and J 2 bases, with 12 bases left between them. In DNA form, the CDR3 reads TGTGCCAGCATACGGGCAGGAGCCTACGAGCAGTACTTC. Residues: CASIRAGAYEQYF.

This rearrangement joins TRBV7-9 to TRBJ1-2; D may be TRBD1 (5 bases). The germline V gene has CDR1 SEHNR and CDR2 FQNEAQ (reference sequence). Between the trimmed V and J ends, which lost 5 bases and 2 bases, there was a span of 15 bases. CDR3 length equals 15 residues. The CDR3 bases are TGTGCCAGCAGCCCCACTCCAGGGAGGAACTATGGCTACACCTTC. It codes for CASSPTPGRNYGYTF.

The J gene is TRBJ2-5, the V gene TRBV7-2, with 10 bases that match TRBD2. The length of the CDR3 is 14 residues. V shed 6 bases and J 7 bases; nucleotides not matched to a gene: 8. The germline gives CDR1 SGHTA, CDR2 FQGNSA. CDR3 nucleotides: TGTGCCAGCAGGTCGACCAGGACTAGCGGGACCCAGTACTTC. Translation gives CASRSTRTSGTQYF. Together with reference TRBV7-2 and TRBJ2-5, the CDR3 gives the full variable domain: GAGVSQSPSNKVTEKGKDVELRCDPISGHTALYWYRQSLGQGLEFLIYFQGNSAPDKSGLPSDRFSAERTGGSVSTLTIQRTQQEDSAVYLCASRSTRTSGTQYFGPGTRLLVL.

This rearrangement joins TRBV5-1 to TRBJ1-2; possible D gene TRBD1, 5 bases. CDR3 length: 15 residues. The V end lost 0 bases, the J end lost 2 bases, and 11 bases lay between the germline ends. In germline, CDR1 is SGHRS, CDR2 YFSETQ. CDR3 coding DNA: TGCGCCAGCAGCTTGGGCAGGGAAAAAAACTATGGCTACACCTTC. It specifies CASSLGREKNYGYTF.

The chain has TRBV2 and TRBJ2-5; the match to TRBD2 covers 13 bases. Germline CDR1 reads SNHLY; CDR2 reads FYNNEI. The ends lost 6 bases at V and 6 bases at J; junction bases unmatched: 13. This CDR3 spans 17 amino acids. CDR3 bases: TGTGCCAGCAGCTCCGGGACTAGCGGGGCCTACATCAAGACCCAGTACTTC. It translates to CASSSGTSGAYIKTQYF. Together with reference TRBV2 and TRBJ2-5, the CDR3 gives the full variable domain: EPEVTQTPSHQVTQMGQEVILRCVPISNHLYFYWYRQILGQKVEFLVSFYNNEISEKSEIFDDQFSVERPDGSNFTLKIRSTKLEDSAMYFCASSSGTSGAYIKTQYFGPGTRLLVL.

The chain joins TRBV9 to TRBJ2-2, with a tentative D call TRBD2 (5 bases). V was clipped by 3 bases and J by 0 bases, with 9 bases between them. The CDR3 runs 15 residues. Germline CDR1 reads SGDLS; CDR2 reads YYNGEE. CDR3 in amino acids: CASSDTAANTGELFF. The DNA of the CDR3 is TGTGCCAGCAGCGATACAGCGGCGAACACCGGGGAGCTGTTTTTT.

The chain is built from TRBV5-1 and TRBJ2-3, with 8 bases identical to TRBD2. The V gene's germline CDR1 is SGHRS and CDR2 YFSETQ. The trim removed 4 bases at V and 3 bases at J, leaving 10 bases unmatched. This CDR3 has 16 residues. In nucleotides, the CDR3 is TGCGCCAGCAGCCGTACGGGGGGGCCGGGTACAGATACGCAGTATTTT. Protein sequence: CASSRTGGPGTDTQYF.

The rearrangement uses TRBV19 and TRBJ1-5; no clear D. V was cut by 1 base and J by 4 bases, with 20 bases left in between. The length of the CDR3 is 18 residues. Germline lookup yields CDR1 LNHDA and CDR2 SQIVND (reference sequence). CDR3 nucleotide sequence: TGTGCCAGTAGTATAGGTCCCCCGGTATCGTTTGATAATCAGCCCCAGCATTTT. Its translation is CASSIGPPVSFDNQPQHF.

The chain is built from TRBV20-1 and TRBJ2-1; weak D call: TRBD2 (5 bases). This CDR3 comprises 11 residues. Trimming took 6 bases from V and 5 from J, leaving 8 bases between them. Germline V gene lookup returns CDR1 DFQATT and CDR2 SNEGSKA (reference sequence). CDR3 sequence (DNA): TGCAGTGCCTCGACTAACAATGAGCAGTTCTTC. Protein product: CSASTNNEQFF.

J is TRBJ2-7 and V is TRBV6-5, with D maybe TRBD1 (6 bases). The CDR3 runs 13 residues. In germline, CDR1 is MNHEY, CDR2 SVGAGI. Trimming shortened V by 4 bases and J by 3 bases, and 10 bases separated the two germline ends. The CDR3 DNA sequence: TGTGCCAGCAGTTGGGAACAGGGCTACGAGCAGTACTTC. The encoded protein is CASSWEQGYEQYF.

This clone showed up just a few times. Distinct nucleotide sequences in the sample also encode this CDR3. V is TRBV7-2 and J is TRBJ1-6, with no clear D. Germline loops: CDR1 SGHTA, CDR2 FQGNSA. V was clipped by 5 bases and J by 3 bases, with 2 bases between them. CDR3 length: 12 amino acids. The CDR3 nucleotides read TGTGCCAGCAGCCTCTATAATTCACCCCTCCACTTT. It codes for CASSLYNSPLHF.

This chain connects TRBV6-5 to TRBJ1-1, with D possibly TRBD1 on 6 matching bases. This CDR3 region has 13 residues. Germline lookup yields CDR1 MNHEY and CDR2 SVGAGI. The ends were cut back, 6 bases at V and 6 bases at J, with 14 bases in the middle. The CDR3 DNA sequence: TGTGCCAGCAGCCGACAGGAGTTTGCTGAAGCTTTCTTT. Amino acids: CASSRQEFAEAFF.

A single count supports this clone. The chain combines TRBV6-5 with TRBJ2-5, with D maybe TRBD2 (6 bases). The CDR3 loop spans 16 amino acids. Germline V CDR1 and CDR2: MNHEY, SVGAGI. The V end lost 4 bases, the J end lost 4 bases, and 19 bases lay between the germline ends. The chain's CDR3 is CASSSIPLAPRETQYF. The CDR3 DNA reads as TGTGCCAGCAGTTCCATCCCACTAGCCCCGAGAGAGACCCAGTACTTC.

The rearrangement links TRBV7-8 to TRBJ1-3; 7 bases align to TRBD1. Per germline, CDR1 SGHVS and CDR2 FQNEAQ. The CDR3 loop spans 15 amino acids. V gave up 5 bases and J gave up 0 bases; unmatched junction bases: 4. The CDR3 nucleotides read TGTGCCAGCAGCCTAGACAGGGACTCTGGAAACACCATATATTTT. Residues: CASSLDRDSGNTIYF.

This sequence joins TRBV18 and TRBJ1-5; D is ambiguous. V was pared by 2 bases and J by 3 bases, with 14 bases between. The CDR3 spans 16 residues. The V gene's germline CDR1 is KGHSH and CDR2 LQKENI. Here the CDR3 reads CASSPYEQSLNQPQHF. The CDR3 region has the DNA TGTGCCAGCTCACCATATGAGCAGAGCCTCAATCAGCCCCAGCATTTT.

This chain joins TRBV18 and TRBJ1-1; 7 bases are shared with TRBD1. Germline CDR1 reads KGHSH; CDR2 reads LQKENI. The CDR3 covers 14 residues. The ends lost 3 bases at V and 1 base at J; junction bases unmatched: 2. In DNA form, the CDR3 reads TGTGCCAGCTCACCCCGGGACAGGAACACTGAAGCTTTCTTT. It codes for CASSPRDRNTEAFF.